This TCR beta chain was observed in a study of shared clonotypes between healthy human individuals. CDR1 is SGHDT, CDR2 YYEEEE, per germline. V was shortened by 3 bases and J by 5 bases, with 8 bases between the two germline ends. The CDR3 is 12 amino acids. CD45RO-negative CD8 cells positively selected for CCR7 made up the naive population, which excluded terminally differentiated effector memory CD45RA+ cells. Over several immunoSEQ plates, each subset's genomic DNA was distributed in even portions. Libraries were prepared by immunoSEQ multiplex PCR; TCRdb keeps only in-frame clonotypes and omits some of them. The sample consists of 1.5 million to 2.5 million clones, approximately 95% of them appearing once.

The specimen sequenced was naive CD8+ T cells sorted from blood. The V and J genes are TRBV5-6 and TRBJ1-1; D is possibly TRBD1 (6 bases). The receptor's source is a man younger than 35 in good health. CDR3 nucleotide sequence: TGTGCCAGCAGCTGGGGGGCAACTGAAGCTTTCTTT. This codes for CASSWGATEAFF. The full variable domain, rest sourced from reference TRBV5-6 and TRBJ1-1, is DAGVTQSPTHLIKTRGQQVTLRCSPKSGHDTVSWYQQALGQGPQFIFQYYEEEERQRGNFPDRFSGHQFPNYSSELNVNALLLGDSALYLCASSWGATEAFFGQGTRLTVV.